The rows below give T cell receptor beta chains drawn from one sample of a study of cytomegalovirus exposure and HLA in healthy donors. Profiled with immunoSEQ multiplex PCR; TCRdb holds only in-frame clones, not every one. The repertoire consists of fewer than 200,000 clones, with around 85% occurring once and the leading ten covering more than 1.5%. Material for sequencing was PBMCs. The receptors originated from a human donor in good health. Each CDR3 is given with its conserved first and last residue. The D gene is left open where the match is weak. Expanded clones are given a class, and other clones once, few, many or no size at all.

CDR3: CASSPGLADSYNEQFF
DNA: TGTGCCAGCAGCCCGGGACTAGCGGACTCCTACAATGAGCAGTTCTTC
size: NA
D: TRBD2
V: TRBV5-6
J: TRBJ2-1

CDR3: CASSAGGGRGEKLFF
DNA: TGTGCCAGCAGCGCTGGGGGGGGACGTGGTGAAAAACTGTTTTTT
size: once
D: NA
V: TRBV7-9
J: TRBJ1-4

CDR3: CASSQDPLHSLNNSPLHF
DNA: TGCGCCAGCAGCCAAGATCCGTTGCATTCCCTAAATAATTCACCCCTCCACTTT
size: NA
D: NA
V: TRBV4-3
J: TRBJ1-6

CDR3: CASSLLGLALDTQYF
DNA: TGCGCCAGCAGCTTGCTCGGACTAGCGTTAGATACGCAGTATTTT
size: NA
D: TRBD2
V: TRBV5-1
J: TRBJ2-3

CDR3: CASTPTGVNQPQHF
DNA: TGTGCCAGCACGCCGACAGGGGTAAATCAGCCCCAGCATTTT
size: NA
D: TRBD1
V: TRBV27
J: TRBJ1-5

CDR3: CASSNRGVAAYNEQFF
DNA: TGCGCCAGCAGTAACCGTGGGGTAGCGGCTTACAATGAGCAGTTCTTC
size: NA
D: NA
V: TRBV10-2
J: TRBJ2-1

CDR3: CASSGTRNNSPLHF
DNA: TGTGCCAGCAGTGGCACTCGCAATAATTCACCCCTCCACTTT
size: NA
D: NA
V: TRBV25-1
J: TRBJ1-6

CDR3: CASITSAGAGNTIYF
DNA: TGTGCCAGTATTACCTCGGCAGGGGCTGGAAACACCATATATTTT
size: once
D: NA
V: TRBV19
J: TRBJ1-3

CDR3: CASSTGAGQGRDTQYF
DNA: TGTGCCAGCAGCACGGGAGCGGGACAGGGTAGGGATACGCAGTATTTT
size: NA
D: TRBD1
V: TRBV5-4
J: TRBJ2-3

CDR3: CASKPGTHTDTQYF
DNA: TGCGCCAGCAAACCCGGGACTCACACAGATACGCAGTATTTT
size: NA
D: NA
V: TRBV5-1
J: TRBJ2-3

CDR3: CASSPLTGNTEAFF
DNA: TGTGCCAGCAGCCCATTGACAGGGAACACTGAAGCTTTCTTT
size: NA
D: NA
V: TRBV14
J: TRBJ1-1

CDR3: CASSLVGGEETQYF
DNA: TGTGCCAGCAGCTTAGTGGGGGGAGAAGAGACCCAGTACTTC
size: NA
D: NA
V: TRBV7-8
J: TRBJ2-5

CDR3: CASGGADTQYF
DNA: TGTGCCAGCGGCGGGGCTGATACGCAGTATTTT
size: NA
D: NA
V: TRBV7-6
J: TRBJ2-3

CDR3: CATSSDPGSAETQYF
DNA: TGTGCCACCTCATCAGACCCTGGGAGCGCCGAGACCCAGTACTTC
size: NA
D: NA
V: TRBV11-3
J: TRBJ2-5

CDR3: CATLMTDQETQYF
DNA: TGTGCCACTCTAATGACAGATCAAGAGACCCAGTACTTC
size: NA
D: NA
V: TRBV6-1
J: TRBJ2-5

CDR3: CASSEGLAGGEETQYF
DNA: TGTGCCAGCAGTGAGGGACTAGCGGGGGGGGAAGAGACCCAGTACTTC
size: few
D: TRBD2
V: TRBV6-1
J: TRBJ2-5

CDR3: CASSPDINSPLHF
DNA: TGTGCCAGCTCACCCGACATAAATTCACCCCTCCACTTT
size: NA
D: NA
V: TRBV18
J: TRBJ1-6

CDR3: CASSESLAGGTTGELFF
DNA: TGTGCCAGCAGTGAATCCCTGGCGGGGGGGACCACCGGGGAGCTGTTTTTT
size: NA
D: TRBD2
V: TRBV6-1
J: TRBJ2-2

CDR3: CASSGSGVTDTQYF
DNA: TGTGCCAGCAGCGGTAGCGGGGTCACAGATACGCAGTATTTT
size: once
D: TRBD2
V: TRBV9
J: TRBJ2-3

CDR3: CASSESWGRGNTGELFF
DNA: TGCGCCAGCAGTGAGTCTTGGGGCAGGGGGAACACCGGGGAGCTGTTTTTT
size: NA
D: NA
V: TRBV10-1
J: TRBJ2-2

CDR3: CASSLNRGQDYGYTF
DNA: TGCGCCAGCAGCCTAAACAGGGGGCAGGACTATGGCTACACCTTC
size: once
D: TRBD1
V: TRBV4-1
J: TRBJ1-2

CDR3: CAISPGGNSPLHF
DNA: TGTGCCATCAGCCCCGGAGGAAATTCACCCCTCCACTTT
size: NA
D: NA
V: TRBV10-3
J: TRBJ1-6

CDR3: CASSGQGQGNTEAFF
DNA: TGTGCCAGCAGCGGGCAGGGACAGGGGAACACTGAAGCTTTCTTT
size: NA
D: TRBD1
V: TRBV5-4
J: TRBJ1-1

CDR3: CASTIKTGGAPSPLGGYTF
DNA: TGTGCCAGCACTATCAAGACAGGGGGCGCACCGAGCCCCCTCGGAGGCTACACCTTC
size: NA
D: TRBD1
V: TRBV2
J: TRBJ1-2

CDR3: CASSSVDRVDGYTF
DNA: TGTGCCAGCAGCTCAGTGGACAGGGTGGATGGCTACACCTTC
size: once
D: TRBD1
V: TRBV5-6
J: TRBJ1-2

CDR3: CASSQDPRGFGYTF
DNA: TGCGCCAGCAGCCAGGACCCGAGAGGGTTTGGCTACACCTTC
size: NA
D: NA
V: TRBV4-1
J: TRBJ1-2

CDR3: CASSYSGKETQYF
DNA: TGTGCCAGCAGTTACTCGGGCAAAGAGACCCAGTACTTC
size: NA
D: NA
V: TRBV6-6
J: TRBJ2-5

CDR3: CASSEYGTGSFATNEKLFF
DNA: TGTGCCAGCAGTGAATATGGGACAGGCTCATTTGCAACTAATGAAAAACTGTTTTTT
size: NA
D: TRBD1
V: TRBV2
J: TRBJ1-4

CDR3: CASSLLRDTGELFF
DNA: TGTGCCAGCAGCTTATTGCGCGACACCGGGGAGCTGTTTTTT
size: NA
D: NA
V: TRBV11-3
J: TRBJ2-2